Below, 31 T cell receptor beta chains from the same sample are listed, as sequenced in a study of shared clonotypes between healthy human individuals. Assay: immunoSEQ multiplex PCR; the TCRdb copy retains only in-frame clones and omits some. The repertoire holds hundreds of thousands of clones, with about 95% as singletons. Terminally differentiated effector memory CD45RA+ cells were excluded by CCR7 positive selection of CD45RO-negative cells. Sequencing used naive CD8+ T cells sorted from blood. These receptor sequences come from a woman in her twenties or thirties in good health.

The V and J genes are TRBV10-1 and TRBJ2-1, with 7 bases matching TRBD2. With 3 bases clipped from V and 5 bases from J, the junction kept 19 bases outside the gene matches. CDR1 and CDR2 (germline): WNHNN, SYGVQD (reference sequence). The CDR3 extends over 19 amino acids. Written as DNA, the CDR3 is TGCGCCAGCAGTGATTTTCAGCGGGGAATCCCAAACCTCAACAATGAGCAGTTCTTC. It encodes CASSDFQRGIPNLNNEQFF.

The chain uses TRBV11-2 and TRBJ2-2; 10 bases are shared with TRBD2. Unmatched junction bases numbered 7, after V lost 0 bases and J lost 6 bases. Germline V gives CDR1 SGHAT, CDR2 FQNNGV. This CDR3 contains 17 residues. For the CDR3, the DNA is TGTGCCAGCAGCTTAGAAACAGCGGGAGGGCCGGCCGGGGAGCTGTTTTTT. This sequence encodes CASSLETAGGPAGELFF.

This chain links TRBV5-1 with TRBJ1-2; D not resolved. Germline assignment: CDR1 SGHRS and CDR2 YFSETQ. This CDR3 is built from 15 residues. The V and J ends lost 1 base and 7 bases respectively, with 17 bases between them. DNA for the CDR3: TGCGCCAGCAGCTTGCACCTTTCCCGGGTCGGTGGCTACACCTTC. Its translation: CASSLHLSRVGGYTF.

V gene TRBV6-1 combines with J gene TRBJ2-2, with D possibly TRBD2 on 6 matching bases. CDR1 is MNHNS and CDR2 is SASEGT in the germline V gene. V was cut by 11 bases and J by 5 bases, with 15 bases left in between. This CDR3 region has 13 residues. In DNA, the CDR3 is TGTGCCCTCGGGGGTTGGAAAACCGGGGAGCTGTTTTTT. It specifies CALGGWKTGELFF.

The chain uses TRBV7-4 and TRBJ2-1; tentatively, D is TRBD2 (5 bases). The germline CDR1 and CDR2 sequences are SGHVT and SQSDAQ. This CDR3 is 16 amino acids long. Trimming removed 2 bases from V and 8 bases from J, with 19 bases in between. CDR3 region: CASSLCSGLPFDEQFF. The CDR3 DNA sequence: TGTGCCAGCAGCTTATGCAGTGGACTTCCCTTTGATGAGCAGTTCTTC.

V is TRBV6-6 and J is TRBJ2-1; 8 bases line up with TRBD1. Per germline, CDR1 MNHNY and CDR2 SVGAGI (reference sequence). The CDR3 covers 15 residues. The junction had 6 bases not matched to a gene; V was cut back by 7 bases and J by 1 base. The CDR3 protein is CASTLTGVSYNEQFF. Here the CDR3 DNA reads TGTGCCAGCACCCTGACAGGGGTTTCCTACAATGAGCAGTTCTTC.

This chain uses TRBV4-1 with TRBJ2-2; D ambiguous. V was shortened by 0 bases and J by 5 bases, with 16 bases between the two germline ends. The CDR3 loop spans 17 amino acids. The germline V gene has CDR1 MGHRA and CDR2 YSYEKL. The CDR3 loop reads CASSQDILVRITGELFF. CDR3 nucleotide sequence: TGCGCCAGCAGCCAAGATATTCTAGTTAGGATAACCGGGGAGCTGTTTTTT.

In the case of this clone: Other DNA variants within this sample encode the same CDR3. The chain carries TRBV5-4 and TRBJ2-7; 7 nucleotides match TRBD2. Trimming took 2 bases from V and 4 from J; bases not matched to a gene: 3. CDR1 is SGHNT, CDR2 YYREEE, per germline (reference sequence). This CDR3 spans 13 amino acids. The CDR3 DNA follows: TGTGCCAGCAGCTTCGGGGGGAGGTACGAGCAGTACTTC. This encodes CASSFGGRYEQYF.

The chain has TRBV9 and TRBJ1-2; 7 nucleotides line up with TRBD1. V trimming: 3 bases; J trimming: 4 bases; junction bases outside the gene matches: 9. The CDR3 contains 15 residues. Germline-derived CDR1 and CDR2 are SGDLS and YYNGEE. The chain's CDR3 is CASSGHEGAGYGYTF. The CDR3, as DNA: TGTGCCAGCAGCGGCCACGAGGGGGCTGGCTATGGCTACACCTTC.

This clone appeared a single time. This rearrangement joins TRBV30 to TRBJ2-1, with 8 bases that match TRBD2. The trim removed 2 bases at V and 4 bases at J, leaving 7 bases unmatched. The CDR3 runs 15 residues. Germline lookup yields CDR1 GTSNPN and CDR2 SVGIG (reference sequence). CDR3 nucleotides: TGTGCCTGGAGTCTTATCGGGAGGGCTTACAATGAGCAGTTCTTC. It translates to CAWSLIGRAYNEQFF.

J is TRBJ2-2 and V is TRBV5-4, with D uncertain. From germline, CDR1 is SGHNT and CDR2 YYREEE (reference sequence). The CDR3 is made up of 12 amino acids. Trimming took off 8 bases at V and 6 bases at J, with 11 bases between the two ends. As DNA, the CDR3 is TGTGCCAGTCCAGGAGTAGCCGGGGAGCTGTTTTTT. It is translated as CASPGVAGELFF.

The rearrangement uses TRBV7-2 and TRBJ2-1; D is perhaps TRBD2 (6 bases). The ends were cut back, 2 bases at V and 3 bases at J, with 14 bases in the middle. This CDR3 contains 16 residues. Germline assignment: CDR1 SGHTA and CDR2 FQGNSA. The CDR3 sequence: CASSLIGRENYNEQFF. CDR3 DNA: TGTGCCAGCAGCTTAATCGGGCGGGAAAACTACAATGAGCAGTTCTTC.

J is TRBJ1-5 and V is TRBV15; 8 nucleotides align to TRBD1. Per germline, CDR1 LNHNV and CDR2 YYDKDF (reference sequence). The CDR3 runs 15 residues. V lost 6 bases and J lost 3; bases outside the gene matches: 7. The DNA for the CDR3 is TGTGCCACCAGTGCAGGGACAGGAATCAATCAGCCCCAGCATTTT. This encodes CATSAGTGINQPQHF.

This clone was seen once. The rearrangement uses TRBV28 and TRBJ1-1, with D hard to call. V lost 6 bases, J lost 4 bases, and 6 bases lay in between. The CDR3 is 11 residues long. Germline V gives CDR1 MDHEN, CDR2 SYDVKM. As DNA, the CDR3 is TGTGCCAGCAGATTGAGCACTGAAGCTTTCTTT. Its protein product is CASRLSTEAFF.

This sequence joins TRBV6-5 and TRBJ2-2, with TRBD1 identical over 7 bases. Trimming cost V 5 bases and J 1 base; bases outside gene matches: 4. CDR1 is MNHEY, CDR2 SVGAGI, per germline. The CDR3 is made up of 15 amino acids. CDR3 bases: TGTGCCAGCAGTCCGTGGACAGGGAACACCGGGGAGCTGTTTTTT. It yields the protein CASSPWTGNTGELFF.

This sequence joins TRBV28 and TRBJ2-1; 10 bases line up with TRBD2. Per the germline V gene, CDR1 is MDHEN and CDR2 is SYDVKM. CDR3 length equals 15 residues. J was trimmed by 5 bases and V by 4 bases; bases with no gene match: 5. The CDR3 DNA sequence: TGTGCCAGCAGTTCCCAACTAGCGGGGAACAATGAGCAGTTCTTC. Its protein is CASSSQLAGNNEQFF.

This chain uses TRBV13 with TRBJ1-2; D gene uncertain. Trimming took off 4 bases at V and 2 bases at J, with 14 bases between the two ends. This CDR3 region has 15 residues. In germline, CDR1 is PRHDT, CDR2 FYEKMQ (reference sequence). The CDR3 is CASSSTPDGNYGYTF. The CDR3 bases are TGTGCCAGCAGCTCAACCCCGGACGGGAACTATGGCTACACCTTC.

Here the CDR3 reads CATSSWRELGQETQYF. Here the CDR3 DNA reads TGTGCCACCAGCAGCTGGCGGGAGTTGGGGCAAGAGACCCAGTACTTC. The chain couples TRBV15 to TRBJ2-5, with TRBD2 identical over 7 bases. Looked up from germline, CDR1 is LNHNV and CDR2 is YYDKDF (reference sequence). V was clipped by 3 bases and J by 2 bases; unmatched bases: 9. This CDR3 has 16 amino acids.

The genes are TRBV11-1 and TRBJ1-4, with TRBD1 as a possible D gene (6 bases). The CDR3 has 14 amino acids. Trimming removed 5 bases at V and 8 bases at J, with 15 bases between. Germline values: CDR1 SGHAT, CDR2 FQDESV (reference sequence). The CDR3 loop reads CASSRDNRQEKLFF. Here the CDR3 DNA reads TGTGCCAGCAGCAGGGACAATAGACAAGAAAAACTGTTTTTT.

The V call is TRBV5-6, the J call TRBJ1-1; D gene ambiguous. V gave up 0 bases and J gave up 1 base, with 10 bases separating them. Germline CDR1 is SGHDT and CDR2 is YYEEEE. The CDR3 runs 15 residues. The CDR3 protein is CASSLAVSRNTEAFF. Here the CDR3 DNA reads TGTGCCAGCAGCTTGGCCGTATCAAGGAACACTGAAGCTTTCTTT.

The V gene is TRBV28, the J gene TRBJ2-7; 7 bases align to TRBD1. Per the germline V gene, CDR1 is MDHEN and CDR2 is SYDVKM. This CDR3 has 16 residues. J was trimmed by 4 bases and V by 5 bases; bases with no gene match: 14. In DNA, the CDR3 is TGTGCCAGCAGTCCGTTGGGACAGTCCTCCTCTTACGAGCAGTACTTC. It codes for CASSPLGQSSSYEQYF.

J is TRBJ2-1 and V is TRBV10-2, with a weak D call TRBD1 (5 bases). This CDR3 contains 16 residues. Trimming took off 3 bases at V and 3 bases at J, with 15 bases between the two ends. In germline, CDR1 is WSHSY, CDR2 SAAADI. CDR3 amino acids: CASSDEDPTVYNEQFF. CDR3 bases: TGCGCCAGCAGTGACGAAGACCCGACAGTCTACAATGAGCAGTTCTTC.

The gene calls are TRBV5-7 and TRBJ2-4; a weak D match, TRBD1 (6 bases). TRBV5-7 is annotated as an ORF whose role is uncertain. The V and J ends lost 7 bases and 6 bases respectively, with 20 bases between them. The length of the CDR3 is 15 residues. This chain's CDR3 is CASPGRGRQRNIQYF. The CDR3 DNA sequence: TGTGCCAGCCCGGGTAGGGGGAGACAGAGAAACATTCAGTACTTC.

The chain uses TRBV28 and TRBJ1-1; D not certain. V lost 6 bases and J 5 bases, leaving 16 bases between the germline ends. This CDR3 has 14 amino acids. Germline V lookup: CDR1 MDHEN, CDR2 SYDVKM. CDR3 bases: TGTGCCAGCAGCCGTACCCTAGGGCAGACTGAAGCTTTCTTT. This sequence encodes CASSRTLGQTEAFF.

The chain has TRBV28 and TRBJ2-2, with D perhaps matching TRBD2 (5 bases). V was clipped by 3 bases and J by 0 bases, with 11 bases between them. Germline lookup yields CDR1 MDHEN and CDR2 SYDVKM. The CDR3 contains 16 residues. The CDR3 region has the DNA TGTGCCAGCAGTTTCTTTGCGGACTCGAACACCGGGGAGCTGTTTTTT. This encodes CASSFFADSNTGELFF.

The rearrangement links TRBV7-2 to TRBJ1-2; TRBD1 aligns across 7 bases. This CDR3 contains 16 residues. From germline, CDR1 is SGHTA and CDR2 FQGNSA. V gave up 5 bases and J gave up 0 bases; unmatched junction bases: 9. The CDR3 loop reads CASSLTAGQPNYGYTF. The CDR3, as DNA: TGTGCCAGCAGCCTAACGGCGGGACAGCCTAACTATGGCTACACCTTC.

The chain joins TRBV29-1 to TRBJ2-1; a possible D gene is TRBD2 (6 bases). The germline V gene has CDR1 SQVTM and CDR2 ANQGSEA. The length of the CDR3 is 14 residues. V was cut by 4 bases and J by 0 bases, with 10 bases left in between. CDR3 residues: CSVVSGVSYNEQFF. The CDR3, as DNA: TGCAGCGTTGTTAGCGGAGTCTCCTACAATGAGCAGTTCTTC.

A single count supports this clone. The chain uses TRBV7-9 and TRBJ2-3, with D possibly being TRBD1 (6 bases). The CDR3 extends over 15 amino acids. CDR1 and CDR2 from the germline V gene are SEHNR and FQNEAQ (reference sequence). V lost 6 bases, J lost 2 bases, and 15 bases lay in between. CDR3 coding DNA: TGTGCCAGCAGACAACCCAGGGGACCCACAGATACGCAGTATTTT. Translated: CASRQPRGPTDTQYF.

The chain has TRBV28 and TRBJ2-7; D possibly uses TRBD1 or TRBD2 (6 bases each). Trimming took off 6 bases at V and 3 bases at J, with 21 bases between the two ends. The germline V gene has CDR1 MDHEN and CDR2 SYDVKM. The CDR3 length is 16 residues. Here the CDR3 DNA reads TGTGCCAGCAGGTTCCGTGGGGGGCGTTCTTTCTACGAGCAGTACTTC. Its translation is CASRFRGGRSFYEQYF.

This chain's CDR3 is CASSPRAGTSGANVLTF. The CDR3 DNA reads as TGTGCCAGCAGCCCCCGGGCGGGAACCTCTGGGGCCAACGTCCTGACTTTC. V and J are TRBV5-6 and TRBJ2-6, with D maybe TRBD2 (6 bases). This CDR3 comprises 17 residues. V gave up 4 bases and J gave up 0 bases, with 14 bases separating them. The V gene's germline CDR1 is SGHDT and CDR2 YYEEEE.

In DNA, the CDR3 is TGTGCCAGCTCACCACGCGGGCACGGCGGGCAAGGCTACACCTTC. Its protein product is CASSPRGHGGQGYTF. The J gene is TRBJ1-2, the V gene TRBV18, with D unclear. V was clipped by 1 base and J by 8 bases, with 17 bases between them. The CDR3 contains 15 residues. From germline, CDR1 is KGHSH and CDR2 LQKENI.